This TCR beta chain was identified during a study of blood T cell repertoires in COVID-19. On the study more broadly: COVID-19 samples from acute and convalescent phases originated in the United States, Italy and Spain. In each case, the material was cDNA or gDNA derived from T cells, B-cell-depleted T cells, or PBMCs.

Using immunoSEQ multiplex PCR, the repertoire was profiled, and TCRdb retains in-frame clones only, with some absent. This table holds some 150,000 clones, roughly 90% found once. The CDR3 runs to 14 residues. CDR1 SGHNT and CDR2 YYREEE come from the germline V gene (reference sequence). V dropped 4 bases and J dropped 8 bases, with 15 bases sitting between them. This receptor was identified in an older woman who had recovered from COVID-19. The chain combines TRBV5-4 with TRBJ1-4, with D possibly being TRBD1 (5 bases). Material for sequencing was peripheral blood. CDR3 sequence: CASSPGRDGEKLFF. The CDR3 DNA reads TGTGCCAGCAGCCCGGGGAGGGACGGCGAAAAACTGTTTTTT. Full variable domain (outside the CDR3, taken from reference TRBV5-4 and TRBJ1-4): ETGVTQSPTHLIKTRGQQVTLRCSSQSGHNTVSWYQQALGQGPQFIFQYYREEENGRGNFPPRFSGLQFPNYSSELNVNALELDDSALYLCASSPGRDGEKLFFGSGTQLSVL.